This T cell receptor beta chain appears in the sequencing data of a study of blood T cell repertoires in COVID-19. Some clones are missing from TCRdb's copy, which holds only in-frame ones; the method was immunoSEQ multiplex PCR. The sample shows a few hundred thousand clones, 88% of them seen only once. Sequencing used peripheral blood. The receptor was derived from a woman aged 25 to 39 who had recovered from COVID-19.

The CDR3 spells CASSPPGGNQPQHF. In DNA form, the CDR3 reads TGTGCCAGCAGCCCCCCGGGGGGGAATCAGCCCCAGCATTTT. The chain combines TRBV7-6 with TRBJ1-5, with D possibly matching TRBD1 (5 bases). Trimming took 5 bases from V and 4 from J, leaving 12 bases between them. This CDR3 has 14 residues. CDR1 is SGHVS, CDR2 FNYEAQ, per germline.